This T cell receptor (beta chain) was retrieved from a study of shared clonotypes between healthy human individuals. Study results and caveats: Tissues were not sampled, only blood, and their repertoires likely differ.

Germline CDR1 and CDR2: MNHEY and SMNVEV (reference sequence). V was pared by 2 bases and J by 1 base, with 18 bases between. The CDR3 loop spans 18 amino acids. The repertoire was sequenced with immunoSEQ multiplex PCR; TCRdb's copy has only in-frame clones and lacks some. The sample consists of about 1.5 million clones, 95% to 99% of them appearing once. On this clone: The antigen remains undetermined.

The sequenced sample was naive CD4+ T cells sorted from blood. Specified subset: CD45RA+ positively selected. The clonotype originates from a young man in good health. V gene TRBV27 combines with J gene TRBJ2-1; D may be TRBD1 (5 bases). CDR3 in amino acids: CASSLVRQGQGSYNEQFF. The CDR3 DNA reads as TGTGCCAGCAGTTTAGTGCGGCAGGGCCAAGGGTCCTACAATGAGCAGTTCTTC.